The TCR beta chain under discussion was sequenced for a study of shared clonotypes between healthy human individuals (dated by TCRdb to 2020 to 2022). A note on the overall study: A couple of women and three men aged 18 to 49 years were included in the cohort. For each donor, CD4 naive and CD4 memory were each given three plates, CD8 naive was given two plates, and CD8 memory was given one plate. To estimate repertoire size and how much clonotype sharing occurs between individuals, the study deeply sequenced the blood TCR repertoires of about five healthy adults. To increase sequencing depth and limit assay-specific biases, different laboratories used diverse techniques to prepare libraries and sequence TCR repertoires. Per donor, leukapheresis produced somewhere between about 0.85 and 9.5 billion PBMCs.

What the work shows at the level of the full study, not this receptor alone: Sampling was restricted to blood, and TCR repertoires in tissues likely differ from the TCR repertoires found in blood. Estimated clonotype richness was generally larger for naive than for memory subsets. Because the study included a small number of donors, the genetic and exposure-history diversity represented was limited. Incomplete sequencing was indicated by rarefaction of sorted-subset datasets, despite the large sequencing depth. Higher generation probabilities were observed for clonotypes shared by all four sorted-subset donors than for non-shared clonotypes. Across several donors, approximately 5% of naive CD4, roughly 3.5% of naive CD8, roughly 2.3% of memory CD4, and about 0.4% of memory CD8 clonotypes were shared. Pairwise subsampling led to the expectation that sequencing depth would affect the degree of clonotype sharing among donors.

Concerning this clone itself: The specificity of this receptor is unknown. Per-nucleotide qualities are absent, and no much larger clonotype sits a single base away.

CDR1 and CDR2 are drawn from the germline V gene: SGHVS, FQNEAQ. The CDR3 contains 14 residues, cysteine and phenylalanine counted. This entry keeps only the CDR3 DNA: 42 bases, framed from base 1. V is shortened by 5 bases, J by 7 bases, and the region joining them spans 14 bases. TCR CDR3 regions were amplified from genomic DNA by multiplex PCR using the deep immunoSEQ assay. Extracted genomic DNA from each cell subset was spread evenly across all wells of several immunoSEQ 96-well plates, with each plate serving as a replicate. For sorted subsets, approximately 210 ng of genomic DNA, equivalent to 25,000 to 35,000 T cell genomes, went into each replicate PCR. Purified libraries were measured with a Qubit 3.0 fluorometer, size-checked on a Bioanalyzer 2100, and measured again with the KAPA Library Quantification kit. Every immunoSEQ 96-well plate was sequenced on a separate single-read 150-cycle Illumina NextSeq 550 flow cell. The paper's processing steps were these. The immunoSEQ output contained only junctional sequences without quality scores, so filtering could not match that applied to full-length reads. To assign V/J genes and CDR3, sequences were annotated using PyIR, a Python wrapper for IgBLAST v1.9, with IMGT germline references. Reads with weak V/J assignments (E-value above 1e-6), missing CDR3, stop codons, out-of-frame junctions, or ambiguous translated residues were removed. A V3J clonotype was defined by an identical inferred V gene, J gene, and CDR3 amino acid sequence. Percentage overlap between repertoires was calculated by dividing the number of shared unique clonotypes by the size of the smaller repertoire. Repertoire richness was assessed with RTK rarefaction, the Chao1 estimator, and Recon v2.1 estimates of unobserved clonotypes. Generation probabilities were computed with OLGA for all TCRbeta clonotypes obtained by the gDNA method from several donors. The source is immuneACCESS, and TCRdb retained only in-frame sequences with V and J called. Part of the clones is not carried over; for the studies checked, unresolved V genes explain less than half of this, and the remainder is unexplained. For V, J and clone size, that table is used; D and trimming come from the DNA. The sample table contains roughly 2,000,000 clones; only one count was recorded for about 95% of them. Around 1.2% of the sample rests with the top ten.

CD8 naive samples consisted of CD45RO-negative cells that were positively selected for CCR7, yielding a CD45RA+CCR7+ population without TemRA cells. Donors were healthy HIV-negative adults with no recently reported acute infections or vaccinations. Every donor was a Caucasian adult residing in Nashville, Tennessee, USA. Blood was collected by leukapheresis, and PBMCs were isolated by Ficoll-Histopaque density gradient centrifugation and then cryopreserved in liquid nitrogen vapor phase. Analytical flow cytometry was used to check the purity and quantity of every magnetically sorted T cell population. Genomic DNA was isolated from every sorted fraction and measured by UV absorbance on a Nanodrop 2000c.

The sequenced material came from naive CD8+ T cells sorted from blood. The intended sense of this specimen's cell subset or site label: CD45RA+CCR7+. This receptor was identified in a man between 18 and 35 years old in good health. Recombination joined TRBV7-8 with TRBJ1-4; the D gene is possibly TRBD1, with 5 bases matching. The DNA is as follows: TGTGCCAGCAGCCCGACAGTAATTGGTGAAAAACTGTTTTTT. Its amino acids are CASSPTVIGEKLFF.